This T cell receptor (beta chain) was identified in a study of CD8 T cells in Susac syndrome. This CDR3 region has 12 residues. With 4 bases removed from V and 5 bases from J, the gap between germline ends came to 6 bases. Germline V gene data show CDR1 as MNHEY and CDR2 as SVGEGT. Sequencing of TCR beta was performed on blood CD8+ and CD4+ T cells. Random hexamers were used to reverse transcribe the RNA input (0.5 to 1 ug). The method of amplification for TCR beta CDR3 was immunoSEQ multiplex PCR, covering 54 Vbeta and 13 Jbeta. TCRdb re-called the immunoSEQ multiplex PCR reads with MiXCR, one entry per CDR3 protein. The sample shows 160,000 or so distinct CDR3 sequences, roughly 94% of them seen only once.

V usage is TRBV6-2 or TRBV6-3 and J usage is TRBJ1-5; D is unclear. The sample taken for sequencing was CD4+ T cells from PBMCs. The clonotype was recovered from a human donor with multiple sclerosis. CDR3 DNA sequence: TGTGCCAGCAGTTTGGCTTATCAGCCCCAGCATTTT. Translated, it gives CASSLAYQPQHF.